This T cell receptor (beta chain) was sequenced in a study of PD-1 blockade in classical Hodgkin lymphoma. TCRdb's table, derived via immunoSEQ multiplex PCR, lists solely in-frame clones and lacks some. The profile shows approximately 73,000 clones, roughly 91% of them singletons. Study conclusions and caveats: Still unresolved is the cause of the repertoire differences, which may be disease activity or prior therapy. Unlike CD8+ TCR diversity, which did not rise significantly by C4D1, CD4+ TCR diversity did. Newly diagnosed patients were said to have less baseline TCR diversity than healthy donors did.

The CDR3 covers 13 residues. Trimming took off 1 base at V and 9 bases at J, with 11 bases between the two ends. The germline CDR1 and CDR2 sequences are SGDLS and YYNGEE. All patients experienced relapse after autologous stem cell transplantation, and brentuximab vedotin exposure was variable. There are a few counts of this clone. Its antigen is currently unknown. This sequence originates from a human donor with classical Hodgkin lymphoma. The source was peripheral blood mononuclear cells (PBMCs), collected at baseline. This chain joins TRBV9 and TRBJ1-3; no definite D call. The CDR3 region has the DNA TGTGCCAGCAGCGTAATATCTGGAGGCACCATATATTTT. It translates to CASSVISGGTIYF. Filled out from reference TRBV9 and TRBJ1-3, the complete variable domain reads DSGVTQTPKHLITATGQRVTLRCSPRSGDLSVYWYQQSLDQGLQFLIQYYNGEERAKGNILERFSAQQFPDLHSELNLSSLELGDSALYFCASSVISGGTIYFGEGSWLTVV.